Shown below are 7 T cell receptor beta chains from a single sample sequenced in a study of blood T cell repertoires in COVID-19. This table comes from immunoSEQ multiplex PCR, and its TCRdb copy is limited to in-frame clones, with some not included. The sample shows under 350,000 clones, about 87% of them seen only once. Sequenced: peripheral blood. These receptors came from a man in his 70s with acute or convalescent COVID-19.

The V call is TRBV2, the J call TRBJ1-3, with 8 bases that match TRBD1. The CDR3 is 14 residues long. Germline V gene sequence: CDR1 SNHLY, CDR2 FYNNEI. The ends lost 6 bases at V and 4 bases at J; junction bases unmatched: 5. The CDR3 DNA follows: TGTGCCAGCAGGGACAGGGTCTTCGGAAACACCATATATTTT. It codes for CASRDRVFGNTIYF.

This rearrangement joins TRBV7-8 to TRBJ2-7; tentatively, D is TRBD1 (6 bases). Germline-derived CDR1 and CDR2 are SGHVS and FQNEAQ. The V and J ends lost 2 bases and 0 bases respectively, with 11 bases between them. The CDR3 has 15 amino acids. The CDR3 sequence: CASSLQGTSSYEQYF. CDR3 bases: TGTGCCAGCAGCTTACAGGGGACAAGCTCCTACGAGCAGTACTTC.

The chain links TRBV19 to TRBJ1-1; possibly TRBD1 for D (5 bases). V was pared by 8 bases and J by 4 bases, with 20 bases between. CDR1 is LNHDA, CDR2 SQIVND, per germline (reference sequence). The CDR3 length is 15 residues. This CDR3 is CASRIQTGGGTEAFF. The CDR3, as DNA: TGTGCCAGTCGGATTCAAACCGGGGGAGGCACTGAAGCTTTCTTT.

The CDR3 reads CASSVDRGGQPQHF. Written as DNA, the CDR3 is TGTGCCAGCTCCGTGGACAGGGGAGGACAGCCCCAGCATTTT. The chain employs TRBV18 and TRBJ1-5; 9 nucleotides agree with TRBD1. This CDR3 region has 14 residues. Germline V gene lookup returns CDR1 KGHSH and CDR2 LQKENI. Trimming at V came to 6 bases and at J to 7 bases, leaving 7 bases not matched to a gene.

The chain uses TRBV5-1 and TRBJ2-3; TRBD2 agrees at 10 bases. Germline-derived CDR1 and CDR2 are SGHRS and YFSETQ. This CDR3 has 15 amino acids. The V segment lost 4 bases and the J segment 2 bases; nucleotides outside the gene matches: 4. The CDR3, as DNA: TGCGCCAGCAGCCGAGGACTAGCGGACACAGATACGCAGTATTTT. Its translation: CASSRGLADTDTQYF.

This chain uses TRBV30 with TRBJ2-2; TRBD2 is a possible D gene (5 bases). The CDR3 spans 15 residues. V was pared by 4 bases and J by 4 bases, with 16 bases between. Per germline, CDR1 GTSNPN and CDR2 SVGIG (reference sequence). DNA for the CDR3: TGTGCCTGGATGGGTAGGCGAACTAGCACCGGGGAGCTGTTTTTT. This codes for CAWMGRRTSTGELFF.

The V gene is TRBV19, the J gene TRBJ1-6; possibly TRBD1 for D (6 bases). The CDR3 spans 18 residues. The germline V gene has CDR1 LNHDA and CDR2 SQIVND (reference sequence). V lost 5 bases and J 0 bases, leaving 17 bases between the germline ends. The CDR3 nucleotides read TGTGCCAGTAGTTTTCCTCGTACAGGGAGCTCCTATAATTCACCCCTCCACTTT. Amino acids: CASSFPRTGSSYNSPLHF.